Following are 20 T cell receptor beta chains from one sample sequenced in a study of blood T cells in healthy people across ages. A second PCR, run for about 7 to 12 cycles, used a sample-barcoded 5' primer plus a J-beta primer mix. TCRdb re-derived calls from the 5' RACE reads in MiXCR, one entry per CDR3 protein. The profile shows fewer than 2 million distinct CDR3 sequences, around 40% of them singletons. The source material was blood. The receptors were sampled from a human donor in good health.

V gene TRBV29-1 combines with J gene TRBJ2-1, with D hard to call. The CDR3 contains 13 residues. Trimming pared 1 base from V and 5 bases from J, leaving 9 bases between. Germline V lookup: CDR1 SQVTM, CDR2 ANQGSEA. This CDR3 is CSVEGASNNEQFF. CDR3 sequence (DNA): TGCAGCGTTGAAGGGGCCAGCAACAATGAGCAGTTCTTC.

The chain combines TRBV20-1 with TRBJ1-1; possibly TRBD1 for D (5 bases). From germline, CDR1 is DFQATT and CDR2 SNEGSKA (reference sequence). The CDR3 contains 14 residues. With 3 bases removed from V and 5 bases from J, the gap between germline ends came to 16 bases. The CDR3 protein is CSARAQGSYTEAFF. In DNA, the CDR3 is TGCAGTGCTAGGGCCCAGGGCTCGTATACTGAAGCTTTCTTT.

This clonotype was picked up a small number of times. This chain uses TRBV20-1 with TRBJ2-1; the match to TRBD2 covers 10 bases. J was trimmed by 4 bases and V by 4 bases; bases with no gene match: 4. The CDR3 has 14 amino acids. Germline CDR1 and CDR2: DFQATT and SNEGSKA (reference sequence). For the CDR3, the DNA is TGCAGTGCTATAGCGGGGGGCCCTTACAATGAGCAGTTCTTC. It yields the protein CSAIAGGPYNEQFF.

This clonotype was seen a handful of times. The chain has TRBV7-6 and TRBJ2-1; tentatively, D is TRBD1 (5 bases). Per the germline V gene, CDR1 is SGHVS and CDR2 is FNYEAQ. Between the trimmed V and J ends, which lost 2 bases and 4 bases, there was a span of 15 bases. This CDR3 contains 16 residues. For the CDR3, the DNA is TGTGCCAGCAGCTTAAAAGTGGGTCAGGGATACAATGAGCAGTTCTTC. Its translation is CASSLKVGQGYNEQFF.

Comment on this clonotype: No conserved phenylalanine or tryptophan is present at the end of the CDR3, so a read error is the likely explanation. CDR3 residues: CASSFGPSGEQYN. CDR3 bases: TGCGCCAGCAGCTTTGGCCCTTCGGGAGAGCAGTACAAC. This chain links TRBV5-1 with TRBJ2-7, with D perhaps matching TRBD2 (5 bases). CDR1 and CDR2 (germline): SGHRS, YFSETQ. Trimming took off 2 bases at V and 7 bases at J, with 13 bases between the two ends. CDR3 length equals 13 residues.

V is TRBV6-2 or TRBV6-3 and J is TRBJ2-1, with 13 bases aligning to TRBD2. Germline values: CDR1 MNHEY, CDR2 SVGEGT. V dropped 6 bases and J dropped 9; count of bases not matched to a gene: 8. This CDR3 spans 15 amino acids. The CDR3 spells CASSYTSGGAGEQFF. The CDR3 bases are TGTGCCAGCAGCTACACTAGCGGGGGGGCAGGTGAGCAGTTCTTC.

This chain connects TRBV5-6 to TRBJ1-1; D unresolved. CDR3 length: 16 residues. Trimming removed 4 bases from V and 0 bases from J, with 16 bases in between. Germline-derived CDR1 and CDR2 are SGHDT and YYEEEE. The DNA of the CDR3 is TGTGCCAGCAGCCTTCTCTCCACGGGGTTGAACACTGAAGCTTTCTTT. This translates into CASSLLSTGLNTEAFF.

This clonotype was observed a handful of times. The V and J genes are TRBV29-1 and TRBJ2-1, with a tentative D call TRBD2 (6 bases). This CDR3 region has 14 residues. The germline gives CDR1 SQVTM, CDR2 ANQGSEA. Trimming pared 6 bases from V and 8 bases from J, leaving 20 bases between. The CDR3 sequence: CSVVKTRGFDEQFF. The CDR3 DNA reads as TGCAGCGTCGTCAAGACTAGAGGTTTCGATGAGCAGTTCTTC.

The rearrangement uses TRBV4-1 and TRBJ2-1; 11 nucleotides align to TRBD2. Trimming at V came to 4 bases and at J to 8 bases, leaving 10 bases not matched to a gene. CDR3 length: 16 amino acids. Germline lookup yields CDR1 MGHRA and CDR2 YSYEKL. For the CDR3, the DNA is TGCGCCAGCAGCCTTTTTAGCGGGGGGGCCGACGATGAGCAGTTCTTC. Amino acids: CASSLFSGGADDEQFF.

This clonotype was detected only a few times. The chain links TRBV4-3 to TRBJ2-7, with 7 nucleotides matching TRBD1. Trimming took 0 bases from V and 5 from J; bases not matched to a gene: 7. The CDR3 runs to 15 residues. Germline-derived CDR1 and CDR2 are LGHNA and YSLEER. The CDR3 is CASSQDRGRGDEQYF. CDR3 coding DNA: TGCGCCAGCAGCCAAGATAGGGGGCGAGGAGACGAGCAGTACTTC.

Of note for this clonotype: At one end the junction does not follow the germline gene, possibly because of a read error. CDR3: CASSPSGRGRYREKRFF. The CDR3 DNA follows: TGTGCCAGCAGTCCCTCGGGCAGGGGAAGGTATCGTGAAAAACGGTTTTTT. The chain carries TRBV12-3 or TRBV12-4 and TRBJ2-3; possibly TRBD1 for D (6 bases). The CDR3 sequence is 17 residues long.

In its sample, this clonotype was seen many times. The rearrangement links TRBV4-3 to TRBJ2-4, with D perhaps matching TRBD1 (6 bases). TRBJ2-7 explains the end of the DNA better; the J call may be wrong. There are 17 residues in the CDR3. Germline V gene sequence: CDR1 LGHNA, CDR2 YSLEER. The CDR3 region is CASSQVKFGAGVNEQYF. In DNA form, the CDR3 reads TGCGCCAGCAGCCAAGTTAAATTCGGGGCAGGGGTCAACGAGCAGTACTTC.

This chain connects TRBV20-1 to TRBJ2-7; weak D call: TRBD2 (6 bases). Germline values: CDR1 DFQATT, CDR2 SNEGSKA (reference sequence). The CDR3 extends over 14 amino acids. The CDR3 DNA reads TGCTGGGCTCAAAAGGAGGGAGTCTCCTACGAGCAGTACTTC. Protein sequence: CWAQKEGVSYEQYF.

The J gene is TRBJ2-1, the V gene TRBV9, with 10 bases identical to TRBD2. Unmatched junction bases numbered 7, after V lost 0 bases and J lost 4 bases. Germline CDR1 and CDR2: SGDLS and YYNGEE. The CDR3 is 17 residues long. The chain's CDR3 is CASSVAAGGRSYNEQFF. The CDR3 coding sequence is TGTGCCAGCAGCGTAGCAGCGGGGGGGCGATCGTACAATGAGCAGTTCTTC.

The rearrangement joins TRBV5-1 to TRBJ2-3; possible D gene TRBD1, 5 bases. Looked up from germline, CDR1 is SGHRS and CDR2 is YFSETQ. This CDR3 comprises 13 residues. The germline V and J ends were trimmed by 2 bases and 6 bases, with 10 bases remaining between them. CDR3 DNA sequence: TGCGCCAGCAGCTTAAGGGGATACGATACGCAGTATTTT. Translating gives CASSLRGYDTQYF.

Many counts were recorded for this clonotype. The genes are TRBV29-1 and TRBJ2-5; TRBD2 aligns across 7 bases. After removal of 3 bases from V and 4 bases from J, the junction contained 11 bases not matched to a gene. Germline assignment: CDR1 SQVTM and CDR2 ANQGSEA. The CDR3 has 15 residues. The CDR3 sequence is CSVDGVGRKGETQYF. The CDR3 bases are TGCAGCGTTGACGGGGTCGGGAGGAAGGGAGAGACCCAGTACTTC.

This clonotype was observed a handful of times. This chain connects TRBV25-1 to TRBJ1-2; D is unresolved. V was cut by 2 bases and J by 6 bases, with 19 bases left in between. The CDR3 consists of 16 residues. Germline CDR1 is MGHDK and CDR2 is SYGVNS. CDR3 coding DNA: TGTGCCAGCAGTGAAGGCGCGCATCCCCGGGGAGATGGCTACACCTTC. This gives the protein CASSEGAHPRGDGYTF.

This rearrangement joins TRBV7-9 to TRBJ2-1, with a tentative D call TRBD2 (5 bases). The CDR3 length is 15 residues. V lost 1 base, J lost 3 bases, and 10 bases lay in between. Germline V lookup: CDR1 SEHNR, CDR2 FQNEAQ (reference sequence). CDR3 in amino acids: CASSLVGEHYNEQFF. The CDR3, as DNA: TGTGCCAGCAGCTTAGTCGGGGAGCACTACAATGAGCAGTTCTTC.

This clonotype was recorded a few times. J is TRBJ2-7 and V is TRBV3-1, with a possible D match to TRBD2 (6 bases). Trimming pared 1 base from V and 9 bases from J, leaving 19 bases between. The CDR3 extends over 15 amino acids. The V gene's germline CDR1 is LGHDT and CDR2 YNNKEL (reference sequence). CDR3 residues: CASSQVGNSRRGQYF. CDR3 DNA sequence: TGTGCCAGCAGCCAAGTCGGGAACTCCCGGCGGGGGCAGTACTTC.

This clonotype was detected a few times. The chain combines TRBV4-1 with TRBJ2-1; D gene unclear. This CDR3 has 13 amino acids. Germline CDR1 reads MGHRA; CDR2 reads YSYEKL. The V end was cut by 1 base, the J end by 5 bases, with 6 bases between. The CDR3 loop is CASSQVADNEQFF. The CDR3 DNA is TGCGCCAGCAGCCAAGTGGCAGACAATGAGCAGTTCTTC.